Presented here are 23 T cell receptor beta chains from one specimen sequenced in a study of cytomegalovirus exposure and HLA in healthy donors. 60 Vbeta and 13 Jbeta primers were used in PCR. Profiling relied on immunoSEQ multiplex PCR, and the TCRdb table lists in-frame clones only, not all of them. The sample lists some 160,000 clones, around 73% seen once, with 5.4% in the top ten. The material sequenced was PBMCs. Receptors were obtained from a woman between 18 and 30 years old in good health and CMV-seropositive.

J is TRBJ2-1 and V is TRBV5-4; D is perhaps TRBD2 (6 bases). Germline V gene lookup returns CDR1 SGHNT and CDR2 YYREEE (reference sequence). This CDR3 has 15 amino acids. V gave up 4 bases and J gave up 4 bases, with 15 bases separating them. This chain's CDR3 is CASSAGLAAYNEQFF. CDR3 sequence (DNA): TGTGCCAGCAGCGCGGGCTTAGCGGCTTACAATGAGCAGTTCTTC.

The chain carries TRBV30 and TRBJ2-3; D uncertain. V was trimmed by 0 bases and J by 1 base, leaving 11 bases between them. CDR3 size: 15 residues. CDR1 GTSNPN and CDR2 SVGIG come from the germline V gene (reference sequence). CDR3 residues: CAWSVRLGGTDTQYF. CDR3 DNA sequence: TGTGCCTGGAGTGTACGGCTAGGTGGCACAGATACGCAGTATTTT.

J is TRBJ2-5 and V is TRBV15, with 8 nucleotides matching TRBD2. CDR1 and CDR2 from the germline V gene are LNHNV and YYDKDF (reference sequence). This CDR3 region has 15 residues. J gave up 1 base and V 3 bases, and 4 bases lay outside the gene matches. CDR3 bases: TGTGCCACCAGCAGTAGAGCGGGGGCCCAAGAGACCCAGTACTTC. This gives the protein CATSSRAGAQETQYF. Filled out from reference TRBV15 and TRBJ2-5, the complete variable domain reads DAMVIQNPRYQVTQFGKPVTLSCSQTLNHNVMYWYQQKSSQAPKLLFHYYDKDFNNEADTPDNFQSRRPNTSFCFLDIRSPGLGDTAMYLCATSSRAGAQETQYFGPGTRLLVL.

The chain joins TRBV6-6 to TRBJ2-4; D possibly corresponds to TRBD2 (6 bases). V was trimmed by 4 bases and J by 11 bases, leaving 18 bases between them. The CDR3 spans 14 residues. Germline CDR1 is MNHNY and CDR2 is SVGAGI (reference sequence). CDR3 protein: CASSSSDRDLVQYF. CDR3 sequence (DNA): TGTGCCAGCAGTTCCAGCGATAGGGACTTGGTTCAGTACTTC.

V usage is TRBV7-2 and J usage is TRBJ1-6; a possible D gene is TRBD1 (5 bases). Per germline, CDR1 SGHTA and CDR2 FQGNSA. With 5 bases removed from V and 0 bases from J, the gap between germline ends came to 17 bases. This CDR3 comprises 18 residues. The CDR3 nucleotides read TGTGCCAGCAGCATCCGTGGGGGGAAGAGCTCCTATAATTCACCCCTCCACTTT. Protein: CASSIRGGKSSYNSPLHF.

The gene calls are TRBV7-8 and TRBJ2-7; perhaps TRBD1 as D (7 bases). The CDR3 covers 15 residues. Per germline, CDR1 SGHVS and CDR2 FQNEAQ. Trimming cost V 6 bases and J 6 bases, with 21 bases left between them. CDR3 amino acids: CASSRQGGLSGEQYF. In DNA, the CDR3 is TGTGCCAGCAGTCGACAGGGAGGACTTTCGGGCGAGCAGTACTTC.

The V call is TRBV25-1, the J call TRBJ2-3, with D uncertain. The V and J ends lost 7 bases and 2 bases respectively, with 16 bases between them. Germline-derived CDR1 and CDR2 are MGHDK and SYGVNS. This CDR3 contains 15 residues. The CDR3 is CASIPSGSDTDTQYF. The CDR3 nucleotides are TGTGCCAGCATTCCCTCAGGTTCTGACACAGATACGCAGTATTTT.

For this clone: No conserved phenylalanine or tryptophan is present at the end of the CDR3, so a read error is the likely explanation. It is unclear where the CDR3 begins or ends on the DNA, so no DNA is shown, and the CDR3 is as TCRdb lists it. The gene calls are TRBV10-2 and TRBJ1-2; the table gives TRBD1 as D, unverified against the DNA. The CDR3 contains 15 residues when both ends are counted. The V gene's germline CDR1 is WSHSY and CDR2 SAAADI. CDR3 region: CASSESGIAGGITIP.

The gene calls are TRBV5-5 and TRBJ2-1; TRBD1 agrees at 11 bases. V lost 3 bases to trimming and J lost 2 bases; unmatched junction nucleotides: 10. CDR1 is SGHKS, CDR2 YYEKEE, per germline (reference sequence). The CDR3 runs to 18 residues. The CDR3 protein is CASSSSSRTGGTYNEQFF. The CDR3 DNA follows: TGTGCCAGCAGCTCCTCATCTCGGACAGGGGGCACCTACAATGAGCAGTTCTTC.

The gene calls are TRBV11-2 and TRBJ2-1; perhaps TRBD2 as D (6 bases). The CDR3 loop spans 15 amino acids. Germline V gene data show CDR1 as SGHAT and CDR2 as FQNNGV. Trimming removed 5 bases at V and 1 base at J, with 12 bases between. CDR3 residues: CASSPGEISYNEQFF. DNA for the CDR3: TGTGCCAGCAGCCCGGGGGAGATTTCCTACAATGAGCAGTTCTTC.

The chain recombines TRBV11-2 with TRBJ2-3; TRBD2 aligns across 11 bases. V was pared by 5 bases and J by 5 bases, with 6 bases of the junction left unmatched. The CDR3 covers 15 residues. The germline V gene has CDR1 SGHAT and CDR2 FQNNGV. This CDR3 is CASSRLAGRQDTQYF. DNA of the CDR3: TGTGCCAGCAGCCGACTAGCGGGGAGACAAGATACGCAGTATTTT.

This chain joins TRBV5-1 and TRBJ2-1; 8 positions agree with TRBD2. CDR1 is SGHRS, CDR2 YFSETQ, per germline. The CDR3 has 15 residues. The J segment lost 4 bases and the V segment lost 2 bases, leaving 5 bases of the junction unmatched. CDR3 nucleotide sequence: TGCGCCAGCAGCTTAGGGGCTAGCGGGTACAATGAGCAGTTCTTC. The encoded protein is CASSLGASGYNEQFF. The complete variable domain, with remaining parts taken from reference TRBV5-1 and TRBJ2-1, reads KAGVTQTPRYLIKTRGQQVTLSCSPISGHRSVSWYQQTPGQGLQFLFEYFSETQRNKGNFPGRFSGRQFSNSRSEMNVSTLELGDSALYLCASSLGASGYNEQFFGPGTRLTVL.

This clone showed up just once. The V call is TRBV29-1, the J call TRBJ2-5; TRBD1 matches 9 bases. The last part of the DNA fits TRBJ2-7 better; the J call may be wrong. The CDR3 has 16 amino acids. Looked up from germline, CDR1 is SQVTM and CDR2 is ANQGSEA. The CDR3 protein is CSVEEGTGQGSYEQYF. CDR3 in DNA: TGCAGCGTTGAAGAAGGTACGGGACAGGGCTCCTACGAGCAGTACTTC.

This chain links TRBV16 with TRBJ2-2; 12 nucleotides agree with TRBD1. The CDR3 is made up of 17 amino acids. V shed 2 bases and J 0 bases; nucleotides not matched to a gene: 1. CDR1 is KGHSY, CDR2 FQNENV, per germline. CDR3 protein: CASSQGTGGPNTGELFF. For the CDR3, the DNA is TGTGCCAGCAGCCAAGGGACAGGGGGCCCGAACACCGGGGAGCTGTTTTTT.

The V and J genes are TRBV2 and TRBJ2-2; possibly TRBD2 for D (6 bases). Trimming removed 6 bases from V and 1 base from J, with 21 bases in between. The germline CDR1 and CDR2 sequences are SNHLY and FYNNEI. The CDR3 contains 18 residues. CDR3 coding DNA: TGTGCCAGCAGCCCGGTGTGGGAGGACATAATGAACACCGGGGAGCTGTTTTTT. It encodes CASSPVWEDIMNTGELFF. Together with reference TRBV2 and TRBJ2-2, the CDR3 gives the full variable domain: EPEVTQTPSHQVTQMGQEVILRCVPISNHLYFYWYRQILGQKVEFLVSFYNNEISEKSEIFDDQFSVERPDGSNFTLKIRSTKLEDSAMYFCASSPVWEDIMNTGELFFGEGSRLTVL.

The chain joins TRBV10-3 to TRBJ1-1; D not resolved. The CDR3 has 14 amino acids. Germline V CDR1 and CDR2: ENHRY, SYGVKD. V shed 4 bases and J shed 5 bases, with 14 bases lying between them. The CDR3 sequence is CAISAVSRVTEAFF. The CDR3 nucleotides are TGTGCCATCAGTGCGGTCTCCCGGGTGACTGAAGCTTTCTTT.

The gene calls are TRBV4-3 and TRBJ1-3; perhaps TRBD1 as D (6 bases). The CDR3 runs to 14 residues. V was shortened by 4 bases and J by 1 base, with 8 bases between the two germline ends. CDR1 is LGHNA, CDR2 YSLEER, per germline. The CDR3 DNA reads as TGCGCCAGCAGCCCAGACAGGTCTGGAAACACCATATATTTT. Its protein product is CASSPDRSGNTIYF.

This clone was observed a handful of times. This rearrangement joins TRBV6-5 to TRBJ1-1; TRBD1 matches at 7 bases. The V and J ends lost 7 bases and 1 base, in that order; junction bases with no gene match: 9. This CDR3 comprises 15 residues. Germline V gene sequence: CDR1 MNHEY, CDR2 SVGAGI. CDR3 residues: CASISRQGANTEAFF. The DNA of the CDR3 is TGTGCCAGCATAAGCCGACAGGGCGCGAACACTGAAGCTTTCTTT.

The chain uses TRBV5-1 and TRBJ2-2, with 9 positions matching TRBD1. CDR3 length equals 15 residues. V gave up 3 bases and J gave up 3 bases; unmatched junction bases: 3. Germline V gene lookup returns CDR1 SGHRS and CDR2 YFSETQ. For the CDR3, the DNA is TGCGCCAGCAGCTGGGGGGACAGGGACACCGGGGAGCTGTTTTTT. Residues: CASSWGDRDTGELFF.

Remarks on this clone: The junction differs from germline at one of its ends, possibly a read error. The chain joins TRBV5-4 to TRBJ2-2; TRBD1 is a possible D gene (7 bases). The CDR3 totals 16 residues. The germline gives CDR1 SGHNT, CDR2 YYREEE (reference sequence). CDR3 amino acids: CASSSQGYRGTGGLFF. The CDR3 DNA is TGTGCCAGCAGCTCCCAGGGCTACAGGGGCACCGGGGGGCTGTTTTTT.

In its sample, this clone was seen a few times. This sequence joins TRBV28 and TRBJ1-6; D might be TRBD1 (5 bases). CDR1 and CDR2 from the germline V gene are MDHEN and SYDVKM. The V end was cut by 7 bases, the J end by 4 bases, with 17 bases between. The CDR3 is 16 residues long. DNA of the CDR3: TGTGCCAGCAAACGGTTACAGGCGTTATATAATTCACCCCTCCACTTT. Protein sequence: CASKRLQALYNSPLHF. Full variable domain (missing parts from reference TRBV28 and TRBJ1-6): DVKVTQSSRYLVKRTGEKVFLECVQDMDHENMFWYRQDPGLGLRLIYFSYDVKMKEKGDIPEGYSVSREKKERFSLILESASTNQTSMYLCASKRLQALYNSPLHFGNGTRLTVT.

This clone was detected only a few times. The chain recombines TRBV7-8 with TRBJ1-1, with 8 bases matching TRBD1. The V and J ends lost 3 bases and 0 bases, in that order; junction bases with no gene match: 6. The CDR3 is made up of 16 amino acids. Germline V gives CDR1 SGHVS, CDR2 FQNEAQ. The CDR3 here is CASSLRTGSMNTEAFF. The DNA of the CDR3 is TGTGCCAGCAGCTTGCGGACAGGGAGTATGAACACTGAAGCTTTCTTT.

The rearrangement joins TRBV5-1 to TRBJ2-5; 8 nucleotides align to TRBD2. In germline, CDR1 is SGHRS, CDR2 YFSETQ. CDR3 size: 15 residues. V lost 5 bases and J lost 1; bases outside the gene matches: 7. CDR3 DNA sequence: TGCGCCAGCAGTCGAACTAGCGGCCTCCAAGAGACCCAGTACTTC. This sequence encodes CASSRTSGLQETQYF.